Below are 21 T cell receptor beta chains sequenced from a single sample in a study of metastatic and nonmetastatic thyroid tumors. TCRdb re-clonotyped the PCR reads through MiXCR. The repertoire holds about 32,000 clones, with about a sixth as singletons. No patient had received any treatment before thyroid surgery. The sample was blood. These receptors were obtained from a female donor with papillary thyroid cancer or a benign thyroid nodule (not recorded which). Some clones in this sample may be carry-over from other donors' samples.

This clone has at least ten counts. The CDR3 DNA reads TGTGCCAGCAGCTTCCCGAAGGGTGGGGACTCCTACGAGCAGTACTTC. This sequence encodes CASSFPKGGDSYEQYF. V and J are TRBV7-8 and TRBJ2-7; D gene unclear. Germline CDR1 and CDR2: SGHVS and FQNEAQ. CDR3 size: 16 residues. V shed 3 bases and J shed 0 bases, with 15 bases lying between them. Full variable domain (remainder filled in from reference TRBV7-8 and TRBJ2-7): GAGVSQSPRYKVAKRGQDVALRCDPISGHVSLFWYQQALGQGPEFLTYFQNEAQLDKSGLPSDRFFAERPEGSVSTLKIQRTQQEDSAVYLCASSFPKGGDSYEQYFGPGTRLTVT.

The table lists this clone with a count of one. The chain has TRBV3-1 and TRBJ1-1, with D possibly TRBD1 on 5 matching bases. V was trimmed by 5 bases and J by 4 bases, leaving 5 bases between them. Looked up from germline, CDR1 is LGHDT and CDR2 is YNNKEL (reference sequence). The CDR3 extends over 11 amino acids. The CDR3 loop reads CASSRGTEAFF. CDR3 DNA: TGTGCCAGCAGCAGGGGCACTGAAGCTTTCTTT.

This clone was found a few times. The rearrangement uses TRBV5-4 and TRBJ1-1; D uncertain. CDR3 length: 13 amino acids. In germline, CDR1 is SGHNT, CDR2 YYREEE (reference sequence). The ends were cut back, 4 bases at V and 2 bases at J, with 9 bases in the middle. In DNA, the CDR3 is TGTGCCAGCAGCCCTCGTCCAAACACTGAAGCTTTCTTT. Translation: CASSPRPNTEAFF.

This clone was counted ten times or more. V gene TRBV6-1 combines with J gene TRBJ2-1; 9 bases line up with TRBD2. Trimming at V came to 3 bases and at J to 2 bases, leaving 2 bases not matched to a gene. CDR1 is MNHNS, CDR2 SASEGT, per germline. The length of the CDR3 is 15 residues. The CDR3 here is CASSDLAGAYNEQFF. For the CDR3, the DNA is TGTGCCAGCAGTGATTTAGCGGGGGCCTACAATGAGCAGTTCTTC.

This clone was seen many times. The chain employs TRBV5-8 and TRBJ2-2, with 8 positions matching TRBD1. The germline V gene encodes CDR1 SGHTS and CDR2 YDEGEE. The V and J ends lost 1 base and 6 bases, in that order; junction bases with no gene match: 8. CDR3 length equals 16 residues. CDR3 coding DNA: TGTGCCAGCAGCTTGATTCTGGGGACAGGACCCGGGGAGCTGTTTTTT. Translated, it gives CASSLILGTGPGELFF.

By its share, this clone is medium-sized (0.01 to 0.1%). The chain is built from TRBV6-5 and TRBJ2-7, with TRBD2 matching 8 bases. Germline V gene lookup returns CDR1 MNHEY and CDR2 SVGAGI. V gave up 2 bases and J gave up 5 bases; unmatched junction bases: 8. CDR3 length equals 15 residues. For the CDR3, the DNA is TGTGCCAGCAGTTACATGGGGACTAGTTTTGACGAGCAGTACTTC. Its protein is CASSYMGTSFDEQYF.

By sample fraction, this clone is medium-sized (0.01 to 0.1%). The gene calls are TRBV28 and TRBJ2-7; D is possibly TRBD2 (5 bases). Germline CDR1 is MDHEN and CDR2 is SYDVKM. V was trimmed by 3 bases and J by 3 bases, leaving 12 bases between them. The CDR3 spans 14 residues. The CDR3 spells CASSFSVSGYEQYF. The CDR3 nucleotides are TGTGCCAGCAGTTTCTCCGTGAGCGGCTACGAGCAGTACTTC.

This clone has a count of ten or more. The gene calls are TRBV3-1 and TRBJ2-3; TRBD2 agrees at 10 bases. This CDR3 has 16 residues. The junction had 5 bases not matched to a gene; V was cut back by 5 bases and J by 0 bases. CDR1 and CDR2 from the germline V gene are LGHDT and YNNKEL (reference sequence). The CDR3 DNA sequence: TGTGCCAGCAGCTCAAAGCGGGGGGGGAGCACAGATACGCAGTATTTT. Its translation: CASSSKRGGSTDTQYF.

By sample fraction, this clone is medium-sized (0.01 to 0.1%). The rearrangement joins TRBV6-1 to TRBJ2-2; D remains ambiguous. Germline V gene sequence: CDR1 MNHNS, CDR2 SASEGT. The CDR3 totals 12 residues. The V and J ends lost 6 bases and 4 bases respectively, with 6 bases between them. The CDR3 loop is CASSRLTGELFF. In nucleotides, the CDR3 is TGTGCCAGCAGCCGTCTCACCGGGGAGCTGTTTTTT.

The table lists this clone with many counts. This may be a read error: a much more frequent sequence differs by one nucleotide. Additional DNA sequences in this sample encode the identical CDR3. The gene calls are TRBV28 and TRBJ1-2, with D possibly matching TRBD1 (5 bases). Deletions cut 9 bases from V and 3 bases from J, with 14 bases between. Germline CDR1 and CDR2: MDHEN and SYDVKM. The CDR3 has 13 residues. The CDR3 reads CASVRTGHYGYTF. The CDR3 DNA reads as TGTGCCAGTGTCCGTACGGGGCACTATGGCTACACCTTC.

This clone was counted between two and nine times. At one of its ends the junction is not consistent with the germline gene, which may arise from a read error. The chain employs TRBV7-3 and TRBJ2-1, with D unresolved. CDR1 is SGHTA, CDR2 FQGTGA, per germline. The CDR3 contains 10 residues. The CDR3 sequence is CASSPPGLLF. The CDR3 coding sequence is TGTGCCAGCAGCCCTCCTGGCCTACTCTTC.

V is TRBV30 and J is TRBJ1-6; D remains ambiguous. Trimming took 2 bases from V and 6 from J, leaving 8 bases between them. In germline, CDR1 is GTSNPN, CDR2 SVGIG (reference sequence). This CDR3 spans 13 amino acids. For the CDR3, the DNA is TGTGCCTGGAGTCGGAGTCCTAATTCACCCCTCCACTTT. Translating gives CAWSRSPNSPLHF.

In this sample, this clone turned up many times. The V gene is TRBV20-1, the J gene TRBJ2-7; the D gene is possibly TRBD2 (6 bases). The CDR3 spans 14 residues. The ends were cut back, 6 bases at V and 0 bases at J, with 15 bases in the middle. Germline V gene data show CDR1 as DFQATT and CDR2 as SNEGSKA (reference sequence). This CDR3 reads CSAAGAGSSYEQYF. DNA for the CDR3: TGCAGTGCCGCTGGGGCGGGAAGCTCCTACGAGCAGTACTTC.

This clone was counted many times. The sample has other DNA sequences that encode this CDR3 too. V is TRBV20-1 and J is TRBJ2-1; the D gene is possibly TRBD2 (5 bases). Germline loops: CDR1 DFQATT, CDR2 SNEGSKA (reference sequence). Trimming took off 0 bases at V and 1 base at J, with 13 bases between the two ends. This CDR3 has 16 amino acids. Written as DNA, the CDR3 is TGCAGTGCTAGAGATGAGACGGGAAGGTCCTACAATGAGCAGTTCTTC. It specifies CSARDETGRSYNEQFF.

This clone was detected a few times. Its ends do not fully match the called genes, so a read error is possible. The genes are TRBV19 and TRBJ2-7, with 8 bases matching TRBD1. The CDR3 spans 13 residues. Germline V CDR1 and CDR2: LNHDA, SQIVND (reference sequence). The chain's CDR3 is CANSIYTGGEQYF. CDR3 DNA sequence: TGTGCCAATAGTATATATACAGGGGGCGAGCAGTACTTC. The variable domain in full, completed from reference TRBV19 and TRBJ2-7, reads DGGITQSPKYLFRKEGQNVTLSCEQNLNHDAMYWYRQDPGQGLRLIYYSQIVNDFQKGDIAEGYSVSREKKESFPLTVTSAQKNPTAFYLCANSIYTGGEQYFGPGTRLTVT.

This clone has only a few counts. Here the CDR3 reads CASSRGEGGTEAFF. Here the CDR3 DNA reads TGTGCCAGTAGCCGCGGGGAGGGTGGCACTGAAGCTTTCTTT. The chain uses TRBV19 and TRBJ1-1; D is unresolved. This CDR3 has 14 residues. Looked up from germline, CDR1 is LNHDA and CDR2 is SQIVND (reference sequence). The V gene lost 6 bases and the J gene lost 4 bases, with 15 bases spanning the gap.

Many counts were recorded for this clone. Germline is not matched at one junction end, which may reflect a read error. The rearrangement links TRBV18 to TRBJ2-1; TRBD1 might be the D (5 bases). Looked up from germline, CDR1 is KGHSH and CDR2 is LQKENI. This CDR3 has 14 residues. CDR3 DNA: TGTGCCAGCTCACCACCATTAGGGGCCGACGTCCTCATCTTC. It specifies CASSPPLGADVLIF.

This clone was seen repeatedly, ten times or more. This rearrangement joins TRBV4-2 to TRBJ1-2; unclear D gene. Trimming shortened V by 0 bases and J by 2 bases, and 1 base separated the two germline ends. This CDR3 spans 12 amino acids. Looked up from germline, CDR1 is LGHNA and CDR2 is YNFKEQ. The CDR3 spells CASSQENYGYTF. The CDR3 DNA reads as TGTGCCAGCAGCCAAGAGAACTATGGCTACACCTTC.

The chain employs TRBV4-3 and TRBJ2-7; tentative D call: TRBD2 (5 bases). The V gene lost 0 bases and the J gene lost 3 bases, with 12 bases spanning the gap. This CDR3 contains 15 residues. From germline, CDR1 is LGHNA and CDR2 YSLEER. The CDR3 DNA reads as TGCGCCAGCAGCCAAGATCCTGACGGAGGCTACGAGCAGTACTTC. Translated: CASSQDPDGGYEQYF.

This clone was observed at least ten times. The chain uses TRBV7-9 and TRBJ1-4; maybe TRBD1 (5 bases). The CDR3 covers 15 residues. The germline gives CDR1 SEHNR, CDR2 FQNEAQ (reference sequence). Trimming stripped 1 base from V and 7 bases from J, with 13 bases between. In nucleotides, the CDR3 is TGTGCCAGCAGCTTAGGGGGACCTGGGGGTGAAAAACTGTTTTTT. This translates into CASSLGGPGGEKLFF. Filled out from reference TRBV7-9 and TRBJ1-4, the complete variable domain reads DTGVSQNPRHKITKRGQNVTFRCDPISEHNRLYWYRQTLGQGPEFLTYFQNEAQLEKSRLLSDRFSAERPKGSFSTLEIQRTEQGDSAMYLCASSLGGPGGEKLFFGSGTQLSVL.

This clone was counted many times. The V and J genes are TRBV20-1 and TRBJ2-7; 9 nucleotides agree with TRBD2. V lost 2 bases to trimming and J lost 4 bases; unmatched junction nucleotides: 9. The CDR3 runs 15 residues. Germline CDR1 DFQATT, CDR2 SNEGSKA (reference sequence). CDR3 bases: TGCAGTGCTAGAAGGAACGCGGGAGGGCCATACGAGCAGTACTTC. Protein product: CSARRNAGGPYEQYF.